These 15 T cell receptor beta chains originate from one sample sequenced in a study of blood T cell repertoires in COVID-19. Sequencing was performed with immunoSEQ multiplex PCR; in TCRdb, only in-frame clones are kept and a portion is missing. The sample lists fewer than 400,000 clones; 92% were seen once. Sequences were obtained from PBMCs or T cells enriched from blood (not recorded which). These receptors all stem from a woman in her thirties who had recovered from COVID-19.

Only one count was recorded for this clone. CDR3 protein: CAWSPVAQETQYF. The DNA of the CDR3 is TGTGCCTGGAGTCCGGTCGCCCAAGAGACCCAGTACTTC. The chain is built from TRBV30 and TRBJ2-5; D call uncertain. V lost 2 bases and J lost 1, with 8 bases in between. CDR3 size: 13 residues. Germline-derived CDR1 and CDR2 are GTSNPN and SVGIG (reference sequence).

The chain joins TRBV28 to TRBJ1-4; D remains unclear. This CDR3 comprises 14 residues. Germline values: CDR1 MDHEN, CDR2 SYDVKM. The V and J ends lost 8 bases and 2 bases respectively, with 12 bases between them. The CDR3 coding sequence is TGTGCCAGCGGCGGGTCCGGGACTAATGAAAAACTGTTTTTT. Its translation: CASGGSGTNEKLFF.

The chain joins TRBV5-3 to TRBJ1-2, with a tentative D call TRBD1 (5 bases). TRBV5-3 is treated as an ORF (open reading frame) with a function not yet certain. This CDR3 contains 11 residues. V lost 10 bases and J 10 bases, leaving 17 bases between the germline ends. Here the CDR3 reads CAHPGDVIYTF. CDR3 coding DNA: TGTGCCCACCCGGGGGACGTGATCTACACCTTC.

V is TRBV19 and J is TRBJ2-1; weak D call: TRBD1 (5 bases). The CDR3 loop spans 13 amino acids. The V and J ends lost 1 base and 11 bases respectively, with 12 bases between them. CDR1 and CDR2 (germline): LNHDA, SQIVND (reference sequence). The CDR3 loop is CASSIVARQQQFF. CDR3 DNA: TGTGCCAGTAGTATAGTGGCTCGACAGCAGCAGTTCTTC.

The CDR3 nucleotides read TGTGCCAGCAGCTTCGGGAGTTCTGGAAACACCATATATTTT. Protein sequence: CASSFGSSGNTIYF. The chain employs TRBV11-3 and TRBJ1-3; no definite D call. Germline V lookup: CDR1 SGHNT, CDR2 YENEEA. The V end was cut by 3 bases, the J end by 1 base, with 7 bases between. This CDR3 contains 14 residues. Combining the CDR3 with reference TRBV11-3 and TRBJ1-3 gives the whole variable domain EAGVVQSPRYKIIEKKQPVAFWCNPISGHNTLYWYLQNLGQGPELLIRYENEEAVDDSQLPKDRFSAERLKGVDSTLKIQPAELGDSAVYLCASSFGSSGNTIYFGEGSWLTVV.

CDR3 nucleotides: TGTGCCAGCAGTTCCCCGGGCTCCTATAATTCACCCCTCCACTTT. It translates to CASSSPGSYNSPLHF. The chain employs TRBV28 and TRBJ1-6; D gene uncertain. CDR1 and CDR2 (germline): MDHEN, SYDVKM. The CDR3 loop spans 15 amino acids. The V and J ends lost 4 bases and 0 bases respectively, with 7 bases between them.

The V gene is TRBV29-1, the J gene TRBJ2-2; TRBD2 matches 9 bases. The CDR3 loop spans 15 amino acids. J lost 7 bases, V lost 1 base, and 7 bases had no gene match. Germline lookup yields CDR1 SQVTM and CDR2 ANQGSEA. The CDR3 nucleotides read TGCAGCGTTGAAGGATCCCCAGCGGGAGGCGGGGAGCTGTTTTTT. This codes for CSVEGSPAGGGELFF.

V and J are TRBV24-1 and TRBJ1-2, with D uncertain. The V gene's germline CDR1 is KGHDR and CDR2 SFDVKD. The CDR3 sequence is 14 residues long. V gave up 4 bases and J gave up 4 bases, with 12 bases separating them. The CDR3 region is CATSDPTATYGYTF. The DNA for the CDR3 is TGTGCCACCAGTGACCCCACAGCCACCTATGGCTACACCTTC.

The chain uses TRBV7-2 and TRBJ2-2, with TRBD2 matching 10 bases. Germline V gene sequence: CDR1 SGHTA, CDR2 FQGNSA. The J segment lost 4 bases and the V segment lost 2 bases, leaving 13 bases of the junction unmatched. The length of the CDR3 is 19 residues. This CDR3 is CASSLMGLAGAGSTGELFF. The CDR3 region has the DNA TGTGCCAGCAGCTTAATGGGGCTAGCGGGGGCCGGGAGCACCGGGGAGCTGTTTTTT.

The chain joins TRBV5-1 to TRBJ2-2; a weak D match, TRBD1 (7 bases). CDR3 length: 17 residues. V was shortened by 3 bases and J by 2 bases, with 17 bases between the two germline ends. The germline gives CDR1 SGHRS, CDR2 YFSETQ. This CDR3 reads CASSWLMEGANTGELFF. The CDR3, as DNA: TGCGCCAGCAGCTGGTTAATGGAGGGGGCCAACACCGGGGAGCTGTTTTTT.

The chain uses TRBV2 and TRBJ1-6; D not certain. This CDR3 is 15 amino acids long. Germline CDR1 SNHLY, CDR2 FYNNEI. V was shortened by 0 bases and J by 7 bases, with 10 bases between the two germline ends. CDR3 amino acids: CASSEASGRNSPLHF. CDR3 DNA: TGTGCCAGCAGTGAAGCTAGCGGCCGGAATTCACCCCTCCACTTT.

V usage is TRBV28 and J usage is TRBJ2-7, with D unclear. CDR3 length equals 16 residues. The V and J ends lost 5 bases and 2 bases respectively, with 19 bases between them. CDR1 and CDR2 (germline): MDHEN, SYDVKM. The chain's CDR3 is CASSIIPPNKPYEQYF. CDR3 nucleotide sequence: TGTGCCAGCAGTATCATACCGCCGAACAAACCCTACGAGCAGTACTTC.

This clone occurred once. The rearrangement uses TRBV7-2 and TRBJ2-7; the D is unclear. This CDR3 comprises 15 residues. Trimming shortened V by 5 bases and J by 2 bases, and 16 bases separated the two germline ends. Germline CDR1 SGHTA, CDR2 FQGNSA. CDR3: CASSLDGVSPYEQYF. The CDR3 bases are TGTGCCAGCAGCCTAGATGGAGTTAGCCCCTACGAGCAGTACTTC.

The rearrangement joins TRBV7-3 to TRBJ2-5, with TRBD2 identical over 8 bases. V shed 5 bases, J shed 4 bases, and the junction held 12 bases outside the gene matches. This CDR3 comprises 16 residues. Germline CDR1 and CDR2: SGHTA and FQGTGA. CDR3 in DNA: TGTGCCAGCAGCCCGTTAGGACTAGCCTCCCCAGAGACCCAGTACTTC. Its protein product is CASSPLGLASPETQYF.

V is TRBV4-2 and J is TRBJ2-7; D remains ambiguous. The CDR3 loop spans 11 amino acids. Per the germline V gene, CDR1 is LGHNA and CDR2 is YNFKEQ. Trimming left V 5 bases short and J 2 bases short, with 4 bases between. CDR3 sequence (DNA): TGTGCCAGCAGCTCCACCTACGAGCAGTACTTC. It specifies CASSSTYEQYF.